This TCR beta chain stems from a study of blood T cell repertoires in COVID-19 (dated by TCRdb to 2020 to 2022). Concerning the study at large: Samples covering the acute and convalescent phases of COVID-19 were provided by collaborators in the United States, Italy and Spain. The material from the prospective study consisted of cDNA or gDNA derived from T cells, B-cell-depleted T cells, or PBMCs. Subjects who had been exposed to COVID-19, were actively infected with it, or had recovered from it provided the deeply sampled blood TCRbeta repertoires that made up the dataset. The repertoires were released in a freely available public database meant as a resource for research on the immune response to SARS-CoV-2. The samples were drawn from two sources: the first 160 participants of the ongoing ImmuneRACE study, and 950 to 1,500 subjects contributed by 6 global collaborators. The sample metadata nearly always contained a de-identified subject ID, COVID-19 status, age in years and sex. Where HLA class I and class II types were available, the types were taken from metadata supplied by the sample provider, not from assay-based typing. Study-level results and caveats: Clinical and demographic metadata were provided uncurated, with the amount varying by source and participant.

TCRbeta CDR3 regions were amplified from genomic DNA using the immunoSEQ Assay, a bias-controlled multiplex PCR. For the original study's pipeline: The number of nucleated cells in each sample was estimated by amplification of reference gene primers within the assay. To quantify the absolute abundance of each unique TCRbeta CDR3 rearrangement, sequence reads were collapsed and filtered. Productive Simpson clonality was computed per sample as the square root of Simpson's diversity index over productive rearrangements. In its TCRdb copy, this immuneACCESS table keeps in-frame sequences only and misses some clones. Where compared with another copy, unresolved V genes explain less than half of these, and the others have no known cause. Clonal size and the V and J genes are those of that table, whereas D and trimming came from the DNA. Across this sample there are about 150,000 clones, with around 87% seen only once. The ten top clones hold under 9% of the sample.

Whole blood was collected in K2EDTA tubes by collaborating institutions according to the institutions' own protocols. Collaborator samples were shipped for TCRbeta analysis as frozen whole blood, isolated PBMCs, or DNA extracted from either sample type. As regards this clone: Its antigen specificity is not known. No base quality values were provided; no much bigger clone lies one nucleotide off.

The TCR was taken from a woman aged 50 to 60 with active or convalescent COVID-19. Sequencing was carried out using peripheral blood.

The DNA sequence follows: TGTGCCAGCAGCCAAGCACTGGGACTATCCTACAATGAGCAGTTCTTC. This translates into CASSQALGLSYNEQFF. Here the chain combines TRBV4-2 and TRBJ2-1; 7 bases in between match TRBD2. As encoded in the germline V gene, CDR1 is LGHNA while CDR2 is YNFKEQ. Germline trimming amounts to 1 base on V and 1 base on J, with 4 as the count of junction bases outside the gene matches. CDR3 length: 16 amino acids, cysteine to phenylalanine. The retained sequence is limited to the CDR3, 48 bases, with the frame set at the first base.